One T cell receptor (beta chain) is described in this entry. The data were taken from a study of blood T cells in healthy people across ages. Through a sample-barcoded 5' primer and a J-beta primer mix, a second PCR was run for roughly 7 to 12 cycles. Each CDR3 protein is one row after TCRdb ran MiXCR on the 5' RACE reads. The repertoire holds approximately 780,000 distinct CDR3 sequences, with around a quarter as singletons. The CDR3 totals 16 residues. Germline V gives CDR1 LGHNA, CDR2 YNFKEQ. The V gene end was trimmed by 3 bases and the J gene end by 3 bases; junction bases not matched to a gene: 8. These data are also associated with another study on T cells of mothers and their children.

The receptor's source is a boy aged 5-17 years in good health. The sample comprised blood. The V and J genes are TRBV4-2 and TRBJ2-1, with 7 nucleotides matching TRBD1. CDR3 in amino acids: CASSQARGGDYNEQFF. The CDR3 DNA follows: TGTGCCAGCAGCCAGGCGAGAGGGGGCGACTACAATGAGCAGTTCTTC.